This T cell receptor (beta chain) emerged from a study of T-cell reconstitution after alpha-beta-depleted transplantation in children. Overall study results and limits: The authors attributed T-cell counts and diversity one year after transplant mostly to newly produced T cells.

Details on this clonotype: Antigen: not known.

J was trimmed by 14 bases and V by 2 bases; bases with no gene match: 10. Germline V gene data show CDR1 as SEHNR and CDR2 as FQNEAQ (reference sequence). CDR3 length equals 14 residues. Preparing the TCRbeta library involved the use of unique molecular identifiers. TCRdb reanalysed the PCR reads using MiXCR and keeps one entry per CDR3 protein. The sample lists about 580,000 distinct CDR3 sequences, 23% seen once, with less than 15% in the top ten. The sequencing here drew on PBMCs, mostly from graft donor cells, taken 360 days after TCRalphabeta/CD19-depleted stem cell transplant. This TCR was recovered from a boy younger than two who had a stem cell transplant for acute myeloid leukemia, so the T cells may come from the graft donor. The V and J genes are TRBV7-9 and TRBJ2-1; 9 positions agree with TRBD2. The CDR3 nucleotides are TGTGCCAGCAGCTTAAGGACTGGCGGGGGGGCCGAGTTCTTC. Translated: CASSLRTGGGAEFF.